Listed here are 7 T cell receptor beta chains from one sample, sequenced in a study of T cell responses to AZD1222 COVID-19 vaccine. Here immunoSEQ multiplex PCR was the method, and the copy in TCRdb shows in-frame clones only, minus some. Of 200,000 to 300,000 clones in the sample, roughly 93% were seen once. Source: peripheral blood, taken on day 0 of AZD1222 vaccination. The receptor source for this set is an adult in good health.

This chain links TRBV11-3 with TRBJ2-2; D remains ambiguous. The CDR3 loop spans 13 amino acids. The germline V gene encodes CDR1 SGHNT and CDR2 YENEEA. The V gene lost 3 bases and the J gene lost 4 bases, with 6 bases spanning the gap. The CDR3 DNA is TGTGCCAGCAGCTTCACAGCCACCGGGGAGCTGTTTTTT. Translating it yields CASSFTATGELFF.

The chain carries TRBV5-6 and TRBJ1-2; D might be TRBD1 (5 bases). There are 12 residues in the CDR3. V lost 4 bases and J 7 bases, leaving 11 bases between the germline ends. CDR1 is SGHDT, CDR2 YYEEEE, per germline. The CDR3 region has the DNA TGTGCCAGCAGCAGGGACGGACCTGGCTACACCTTC. Amino acid sequence: CASSRDGPGYTF.

Comments on this clone: The junction does not match germline at one end; this may be a read error. The chain employs TRBV7-3 and TRBJ2-1, with D perhaps assigned TRBD1 or TRBD2 (6 bases each). The CDR3 spans 14 residues. Germline loops: CDR1 SGHTA, CDR2 FQGTGA. DNA of the CDR3: TGTGCCAGTAGCTTAGGGGGGAGTTACAATGAGCAGTTCTTC. This gives the protein CASSLGGSYNEQFF.

The genes are TRBV9 and TRBJ1-6; no reliable D call. The CDR3 contains 13 residues. The V and J ends lost 4 bases and 9 bases respectively, with 11 bases between them. Per germline, CDR1 SGDLS and CDR2 YYNGEE. CDR3 sequence (DNA): TGTGCCAGCAGCCCTGGGGATGTTTCACCCCTCCACTTT. Encoded protein: CASSPGDVSPLHF.

Only one count was recorded for this clone. J is TRBJ2-7 and V is TRBV3-1 (or the pseudogene TRBV3-2), with 7 bases fitting TRBD1. The CDR3 loop spans 14 amino acids. The germline V gene encodes CDR1 LGHDT and CDR2 YNNKEL (reference sequence). After removal of 3 bases from V and 5 bases from J, the junction contained 7 bases not matched to a gene. The DNA of the CDR3 is TGTGCCAGCAGCCACCGACAGGGCAGGAACGAGCAGTACTTC. Its protein product is CASSHRQGRNEQYF.

CDR3 protein: CASSYQVGGTEAFF. The CDR3 DNA sequence: TGTGCCAGCAGTTACCAGGTCGGGGGCACTGAAGCTTTCTTT. The chain combines TRBV27 with TRBJ1-1, with a tentative D call TRBD1 (5 bases). The germline gives CDR1 MNHEY, CDR2 SMNVEV (reference sequence). The V end lost 4 bases, the J end lost 4 bases, and 13 bases lay between the germline ends. This CDR3 contains 14 residues.

This chain joins TRBV15 and TRBJ1-6; no firm D call. V was clipped by 3 bases and J by 8 bases, with 8 bases between them. Germline V gene lookup returns CDR1 LNHNV and CDR2 YYDKDF (reference sequence). This CDR3 region has 13 residues. The CDR3 sequence is CATSRLDDSPLHF. In DNA form, the CDR3 reads TGTGCCACCAGCAGGTTGGATGATTCACCCCTCCACTTT. Using reference TRBV15 and TRBJ1-6 for the parts outside the CDR3, the full variable domain is DAMVIQNPRYQVTQFGKPVTLSCSQTLNHNVMYWYQQKSSQAPKLLFHYYDKDFNNEADTPDNFQSRRPNTSFCFLDIRSPGLGDTAMYLCATSRLDDSPLHFGNGTRLTVT.